The 25 T cell receptor beta chains given below trace back to one sample, sequenced in a study of early stage breast cancer tumors. Only in-frame clones appear in the TCRdb table, and some are missing; sequencing was by immunoSEQ multiplex PCR. The data show tens of thousands of clones, around 90% seen once. Sequenced sample: blood. Receptors originate from a person between 70 and 80 years old with breast cancer.

The chain couples TRBV5-6 to TRBJ1-6; TRBD1 matches at 7 bases. CDR3 length: 16 amino acids. Germline assignment: CDR1 SGHDT and CDR2 YYEEEE. The ends lost 5 bases at V and 5 bases at J; junction bases unmatched: 10. This chain's CDR3 is CASSRPGGRDNSPLHF. CDR3 nucleotides: TGTGCCAGCAGTAGACCAGGGGGGCGCGATAATTCACCCCTCCACTTT.

This chain joins TRBV5-1 and TRBJ2-7; D unclear. Germline V gene sequence: CDR1 SGHRS, CDR2 YFSETQ. The CDR3 extends over 13 amino acids. Trimming removed 4 bases from V and 1 base from J, with 9 bases in between. CDR3 residues: CASSGDNSYEQYF. CDR3 nucleotides: TGCGCCAGCAGCGGTGACAATTCCTACGAGCAGTACTTC. Variable domain in full (rest from reference TRBV5-1 and TRBJ2-7): KAGVTQTPRYLIKTRGQQVTLSCSPISGHRSVSWYQQTPGQGLQFLFEYFSETQRNKGNFPGRFSGRQFSNSRSEMNVSTLELGDSALYLCASSGDNSYEQYFGPGTRLTVT.

This sequence joins TRBV7-9 and TRBJ1-1; TRBD1 aligns across 10 bases. Trimming at V came to 5 bases and at J to 5 bases, leaving 5 bases not matched to a gene. CDR1 SEHNR and CDR2 FQNEAQ come from the germline V gene (reference sequence). CDR3 length: 14 amino acids. The CDR3 region has the DNA TGTGCCAGCAGCCCCGGGACAGGGGTTACTGAAGCTTTCTTT. Protein sequence: CASSPGTGVTEAFF.

The V call is TRBV7-9, the J call TRBJ1-5; the match to TRBD1 covers 8 bases. Germline loops: CDR1 SEHNR, CDR2 FQNEAQ (reference sequence). The CDR3 sequence is 15 residues long. Trimming cost V 5 bases and J 1 base; bases outside gene matches: 4. DNA for the CDR3: TGTGCCAGCAGCCCGACAGGGGACAGCAATCAGCCCCAGCATTTT. It yields the protein CASSPTGDSNQPQHF.

The J gene is TRBJ1-2, the V gene TRBV19; D remains unclear. The germline V gene encodes CDR1 LNHDA and CDR2 SQIVND (reference sequence). The CDR3 spans 15 residues. V was cut by 2 bases and J by 4 bases, with 14 bases left in between. CDR3 in DNA: TGTGCCAGTAGTATATACTTCGGTTTTAGCTATGGCTACACCTTC. It encodes CASSIYFGFSYGYTF.

J is TRBJ2-5 and V is TRBV29-1; 7 bases match TRBD1. Germline V CDR1 and CDR2: SQVTM, ANQGSEA. The CDR3 totals 14 residues. The V gene end was trimmed by 0 bases and the J gene end by 3 bases; junction bases not matched to a gene: 4. The CDR3 DNA sequence: TGCAGCGTTGAAGAGCATGGGACAGAAGAGACCCAGTACTTC. It is translated as CSVEEHGTEETQYF. Drawing the rest from reference TRBV29-1 and TRBJ2-5, the complete variable domain is SAVISQKPSRDICQRGTSLTIQCQVDSQVTMMFWYRQQPGQSLTLIATANQGSEATYESGFVIDKFPISRPNLTFSTLTVSNMSPEDSSIYLCSVEEHGTEETQYFGPGTRLLVL.

This sequence joins TRBV6-6 and TRBJ2-5, with D hard to call. The CDR3 is 12 residues long. Trimming took 5 bases from V and 3 from J, leaving 7 bases between them. Germline lookup yields CDR1 MNHNY and CDR2 SVGAGI (reference sequence). The CDR3 here is CASSIQKETQYF. CDR3 bases: TGTGCCAGCAGTATACAAAAAGAGACCCAGTACTTC.

The rearrangement joins TRBV4-1 to TRBJ2-7, with a tentative D call TRBD1 (5 bases). Germline assignment: CDR1 MGHRA and CDR2 YSYEKL. The CDR3 length is 15 residues. Trimming left V 4 bases short and J 0 bases short, with 13 bases between. CDR3 amino acids: CASSREAGLSYEQYF. Here the CDR3 DNA reads TGCGCCAGCAGCCGCGAGGCAGGGCTCTCCTACGAGCAGTACTTC.

The chain is built from TRBV28 and TRBJ2-3, with 15 bases matching TRBD2. In germline, CDR1 is MDHEN, CDR2 SYDVKM. The CDR3 runs to 15 residues. The junction had 2 bases not matched to a gene; V was cut back by 9 bases and J by 1 base. The CDR3: CASRTSGRGTDTQYF. CDR3 DNA sequence: TGTGCCAGTAGGACTAGCGGGAGGGGCACAGATACGCAGTATTTT.

This clone occurred a few times. The chain uses TRBV27 and TRBJ1-2; 7 bases are a match to TRBD1. This CDR3 is 14 amino acids long. Germline V CDR1 and CDR2: MNHEY, SMNVEV (reference sequence). The ends lost 4 bases at V and 2 bases at J; junction bases unmatched: 4. The CDR3 DNA follows: TGTGCCAGCAGTTCCGGGACAGAAAACTATGGCTACACCTTC. Its translation is CASSSGTENYGYTF.

CDR3 coding DNA: TGTGCCAGCACCGGCATCCGTAGCGGGGCCACCTACGAGCAGTACTTC. Translating it yields CASTGIRSGATYEQYF. The V gene is TRBV27, the J gene TRBJ2-7; 8 bases fit TRBD2. Germline CDR1 is MNHEY and CDR2 is SMNVEV (reference sequence). The CDR3 covers 16 residues. With 7 bases clipped from V and 2 bases from J, the junction kept 13 bases outside the gene matches.

The chain uses TRBV11-2 and TRBJ2-2; TRBD2 aligns across 8 bases. CDR3 length: 16 amino acids. The germline CDR1 and CDR2 sequences are SGHAT and FQNNGV. V shed 0 bases, J shed 7 bases, and the junction held 7 bases outside the gene matches. The CDR3 nucleotides read TGTGCCAGCAGCTTAGAACCAGCGGGGGCGATCGGGGAGCTGTTTTTT. This gives the protein CASSLEPAGAIGELFF.

J is TRBJ2-3 and V is TRBV18; no reliable D call. V was trimmed by 3 bases and J by 0 bases, leaving 4 bases between them. Per germline, CDR1 KGHSH and CDR2 LQKENI. This CDR3 comprises 13 residues. The CDR3 reads CASSPPSTDTQYF. The CDR3 bases are TGTGCCAGCTCACCTCCTAGCACAGATACGCAGTATTTT.

The chain couples TRBV2 to TRBJ2-5; 12 bases map to TRBD1. The J segment lost 2 bases and the V segment lost 11 bases, leaving 6 bases of the junction unmatched. CDR1 and CDR2 from the germline V gene are SNHLY and FYNNEI. The CDR3 contains 14 residues. CDR3 sequence (DNA): TGTGCCCCTAAGGGACAGGGGGCTCAAGAGACCCAGTACTTC. Its translation is CAPKGQGAQETQYF. Combining the CDR3 with reference TRBV2 and TRBJ2-5 gives the whole variable domain EPEVTQTPSHQVTQMGQEVILRCVPISNHLYFYWYRQILGQKVEFLVSFYNNEISEKSEIFDDQFSVERPDGSNFTLKIRSTKLEDSAMYFCAPKGQGAQETQYFGPGTRLLVL.

This rearrangement joins TRBV5-1 to TRBJ2-1; 15 bases line up with TRBD2. J lost 3 bases, V lost 4 bases, and 5 bases had no gene match. In germline, CDR1 is SGHRS, CDR2 YFSETQ. There are 17 residues in the CDR3. In DNA form, the CDR3 reads TGCGCCAGCAGCAGCGGACTAGCGGGAGGGTACTACAATGAGCAGTTCTTC. Translation: CASSSGLAGGYYNEQFF.

The chain uses TRBV6-4 and TRBJ2-2; TRBD2 matches at 8 bases. Germline V lookup: CDR1 MRHNA, CDR2 SNTAGT. CDR3 length: 17 residues. V dropped 4 bases and J dropped 1; count of bases not matched to a gene: 8. This CDR3 is CASSVNPSGQNTGELFF. The CDR3 DNA reads TGTGCCAGCAGTGTTAACCCTAGCGGGCAGAACACCGGGGAGCTGTTTTTT.

This clone was seen once. J is TRBJ2-3 and V is TRBV21-1; the DNA was not used to check the table's D call, TRBD2. TRBV21-1 is a known pseudogene. The CDR3 has 20 amino acids. The CDR3 DNA follows: TGTGCCAGCAGCAAAGATTGTACGGGGGTGCCCCAGTCTTCCACAGATACGCAGTATTTT. Residues: CASSKDCTGVPQSSTDTQYF.

This chain connects TRBV5-1 to TRBJ2-3; unclear D gene. CDR1 SGHRS and CDR2 YFSETQ come from the germline V gene. The CDR3 spans 13 residues. The V end lost 2 bases, the J end lost 3 bases, and 7 bases lay between the germline ends. CDR3: CASSFSGTDTQYF. As DNA, the CDR3 is TGCGCCAGCAGCTTCTCCGGGACAGATACGCAGTATTTT.

This sequence joins TRBV5-6 and TRBJ2-5, with 10 bases fitting TRBD1. With 4 bases clipped from V and 5 bases from J, the junction kept 8 bases outside the gene matches. CDR3 length: 15 amino acids. CDR1 is SGHDT, CDR2 YYEEEE, per germline. The CDR3 protein is CASSGGTGVAETQYF. CDR3 nucleotides: TGTGCCAGCAGCGGAGGGACAGGGGTCGCGGAGACCCAGTACTTC.

This clone was seen only once. This sequence joins TRBV7-3 and TRBJ2-1; 11 positions match TRBD2. V lost 2 bases, J lost 7 bases, and 4 bases stayed unmatched. The CDR3 sequence is 15 residues long. Germline-derived CDR1 and CDR2 are SGHTA and FQGTGA. The CDR3 loop reads CASSLGGTSGNEQFF. DNA of the CDR3: TGTGCCAGCAGCTTAGGGGGGACTAGCGGTAATGAGCAGTTCTTC.

V is TRBV7-2 and J is TRBJ1-1, with TRBD1 as a possible D gene (5 bases). The V and J ends lost 1 base and 4 bases respectively, with 13 bases between them. The germline CDR1 and CDR2 sequences are SGHTA and FQGNSA. CDR3 size: 15 residues. CDR3: CASSLVQGGATEAFF. DNA for the CDR3: TGTGCCAGCAGCTTAGTCCAGGGTGGGGCCACTGAAGCTTTCTTT.

V usage is TRBV28 and J usage is TRBJ2-3, with TRBD2 as a possible D gene (6 bases). The ends were cut back, 6 bases at V and 6 bases at J, with 10 bases in the middle. This CDR3 spans 12 amino acids. Per germline, CDR1 MDHEN and CDR2 SYDVKM. CDR3: CASSRTSDTQYF. In nucleotides, the CDR3 is TGTGCCAGCAGCCGTACTAGCGATACGCAGTATTTT.

V is TRBV9 and J is TRBJ1-5; D unclear. Germline V gene data show CDR1 as SGDLS and CDR2 as YYNGEE. Trimming removed 0 bases from V and 3 bases from J, with 10 bases in between. This CDR3 comprises 15 residues. CDR3 in amino acids: CASSVDPVDNQPQHF. CDR3 sequence (DNA): TGTGCCAGCAGCGTAGATCCGGTTGACAATCAGCCCCAGCATTTT.

This sequence joins TRBV18 and TRBJ1-5; D not certain. This CDR3 is built from 13 residues. V was cut by 1 base and J by 8 bases, with 9 bases left in between. CDR1 and CDR2 (germline): KGHSH, LQKENI. The CDR3 DNA is TGTGCCAGCTCACCACGAACTATGGAGCCCCAGCATTTT. Protein sequence: CASSPRTMEPQHF.

The gene calls are TRBV6-5 and TRBJ2-5; D perhaps matches TRBD1 (5 bases). Germline V gene sequence: CDR1 MNHEY, CDR2 SVGAGI. Trimming left V 5 bases short and J 4 bases short, with 14 bases between. The CDR3 totals 14 residues. The DNA of the CDR3 is TGTGCCAGCAGTCGGACGATTGGGGCAGAGACCCAGTACTTC. This codes for CASSRTIGAETQYF.